This T cell receptor (beta chain) came from a study of shared clonotypes between healthy human individuals. Whole-study results and caveats: Only blood underwent sampling, and tissue repertoires likely differ. Genetic and exposure-history diversity was limited by the small donor number. Large depth notwithstanding, sorted-subset sequencing proved incomplete by rarefaction.

Profiled with immunoSEQ multiplex PCR; TCRdb holds only in-frame clones, not every one. The sample gives about 680,000 clones, approximately 79% of which show up once; approximately 1.8% is in the top ten. Remarks on this clone: Its cognate antigen is unknown.

Germline V gene data show CDR1 as SGHVS and CDR2 as FQNEAQ. The length of the CDR3 is 15 residues. Unmatched junction bases numbered 8, after V lost 6 bases and J lost 3 bases. Splitting of CD4+ cells produced CD45RA+ naive and CD45RA-negative memory subsets. Input material: memory CD4+ T cells sorted from blood. This sample's subset: CD45RA-negative fraction. V is TRBV7-8 and J is TRBJ1-5; 7 bases agree with TRBD1. The origin of this receptor is a woman aged 30 to 39 in good health. The CDR3, as DNA: TGTGCCAGCAGTTCAGCACAGGGGTTCAATCAGCCCCAGCATTTT. Residues: CASSSAQGFNQPQHF.